This T cell receptor delta chain was identified in a study of gamma-delta T cells after stem cell transplantation. TCRdb processed the RT-PCR reads again with the CATT caller. Seen here are 1,200 to 1,500 delta-chain clones, roughly 22% observed once, and the top ten hold about 35%. The TCR originated in a human donor. It is not recorded whose cells these are; they may come from a transplant donor. Sequencing input: gamma-delta T cells.

CDR3 DNA sequence: TGTGCCTGTGACCGTACTGGGGGGACGTACACCGATAAACTCATCTTT. Encoded protein: CACDRTGGTYTDKLIF. The chain joins TRDV2 to TRDJ1; TRDD3 aligns across 8 bases. Germline lookup yields CDR1 GEAIGNYY and CDR2 EKD. With V trimmed by 3 bases and J by 0 bases, 8 bases remained unmatched. CDR3 length equals 16 residues.